The clone carrying this T cell receptor (beta chain) has more than one count but fewer than ten. The record originates from a study of blood T cell repertoires in COVID-19. Across the study: Sites across the United States, Italy and Spain contributed samples from acute and convalescent COVID-19.

V was trimmed by 6 bases and J by 4 bases, leaving 12 bases between them. The CDR3 runs 13 residues. Germline CDR1 reads SGHVS; CDR2 reads FQNEAQ. In the original processing: It was from reference gene primer amplification that nucleated cell counts were estimated. Libraries were prepared by immunoSEQ multiplex PCR; TCRdb keeps only in-frame clonotypes and omits some of them. V, J and clone size derive from that table, while D and trimming were established from the DNA sequence. The sample yields around 97,000 clones, 89% seen once. The sample taken for sequencing was peripheral blood. The chain uses TRBV7-8 and TRBJ1-1; weak D call: TRBD1 (5 bases). This clonotype was sampled from a woman aged 60 to 75 with acute or convalescent COVID-19. The CDR3 sequence: CASRRRGVTEAFF. CDR3 bases: TGTGCCAGCAGGCGGAGGGGAGTCACTGAAGCTTTCTTT.